A selection of T cell receptor beta chains follows, all from one sample in a study of CD4 and CD8 cells across lung adenocarcinoma regions. TCRdb ran MiXCR on the PCR reads and lists one entry per CDR3 protein. This sample has over 9,500 distinct CDR3 sequences, with less than 60% found just once. The sample consisted of CD8+ T cells from the margin of a lung tumor. The receptors here all came from a female donor with lung adenocarcinoma. The CD4 and CD8 labels of this study may be unreliable. Both conserved end residues are part of each CDR3. The order of the fields is J gene, D gene, clone size, V gene, CDR3 protein, CDR3 DNA. D genes are given only for firm matches. Expanded clones get a size class; other rows say once, few or many, or leave the size out.

J: TRBJ2-1; D: TRBD2; size: few; V: TRBV27; CDR3: CASTLAGGNEQFF; DNA: TGTGCCAGCACCTTAGCGGGAGGGAATGAGCAGTTCTTC
J: TRBJ2-4; D: TRBD2; size: .; V: TRBV10-1; CDR3: CASSDTGRGAKNTQYF; DNA: TGCGCCAGCAGTGATACGGGGCGGGGGGCCAAAAACACGCAGTACTTT
J: TRBJ2-4; D: .; size: .; V: TRBV6-1; CDR3: CASSQTGGCAKDTQYF; DNA: TGTGCCAGCAGCCAGACGGGCGGCTGTGCCAAAGACACGCAGTACTTC
J: TRBJ2-2; D: .; size: .; V: TRBV6-1; CDR3: CASPRDPELAAFTGELFF; DNA: TGTGCCAGCCCCAGGGACCCGGAACTAGCTGCATTCACCGGGGAGCTGTTTTTT
J: TRBJ2-2; D: .; size: once; V: TRBV6-5; CDR3: CASSYLGPEPGRSGELFF; DNA: TGTGCCAGCAGTTACCTGGGCCCGGAGCCGGGGAGGTCCGGGGAGCTGTTTTTT
J: TRBJ1-1; D: .; size: many; V: TRBV6-1; CDR3: CASNGVFDDTEAFF; DNA: TGTGCCAGCAACGGAGTATTCGACGACACTGAAGCTTTCTTT
J: TRBJ2-3; D: .; size: .; V: TRBV4-1; CDR3: CASSQGDAGRGATDTQYF; DNA: TGCGCCAGCAGCCAAGGAGACGCGGGGCGGGGAGCCACAGATACTCAGTATTTC
J: TRBJ2-1; D: .; size: .; V: TRBV6-8; CDR3: CASSYPGLFF; DNA: TGTGCCAGCAGTTATCCGGGACTGTTCTTC
J: TRBJ2-4; D: .; size: medium-sized; V: TRBV6-1; CDR3: CASSEFIGNIQYF; DNA: TGTGCCAGCAGTGAGTTTATCGGGAACATTCAGTACTTC
J: TRBJ1-2; D: .; size: many; V: TRBV6-1; CDR3: CASSPGTVYGYTF; DNA: TGTGCCAGCAGCCCCGGGACCGTCTATGGCTACACCTTC
J: TRBJ2-3; D: .; size: .; V: TRBV7-2; CDR3: CASSSTRAVTDTQYF; DNA: TGTGCCAGCAGCTCTACAAGAGCGGTCACAGATACGCAGTATTTT
J: TRBJ2-3; D: TRBD2; size: .; V: TRBV4-1; CDR3: CASSQAGGGGGDQETQYF; DNA: TGCGCCAGCAGCCAAGCAGGCGGGGGGGGCGGAGACCAAGAGACCCAGTACTTT
J: TRBJ2-5; D: .; size: few; V: TRBV10-2; CDR3: CASSSVRQETQYF; DNA: TGCGCCAGCAGTAGCGTCAGACAAGAGACCCAGTACTTC
J: TRBJ2-5; D: TRBD2; size: .; V: TRBV20-1; CDR3: CSAPRGTSEMETQYF; DNA: TGCAGTGCCCCGAGAGGGACTAGCGAAATGGAGACCCAGTACTTC
J: TRBJ2-5; D: TRBD2; size: few; V: TRBV27; CDR3: CASSSLSGTSGGARETQYF; DNA: TGTGCCAGCAGTTCCCTTTCCGGGACTAGCGGGGGGGCCAGAGAGACCCAGTACTTC
J: TRBJ2-5; D: .; size: .; V: TRBV27; CDR3: CAGSVGRDPDTQYF; DNA: TGTGCGGGGAGCGTGGGCCGGGACCCAGATACCCAGTACTTC
J: TRBJ2-3; D: .; size: .; V: TRBV5-1; CDR3: CASSLGVADTQYF; DNA: TGCGCCAGCAGCTTGGGTGTAGCAGATACGCAGTATTTT
J: TRBJ1-6; D: .; size: .; V: TRBV10-3; CDR3: CAISNGQNNSPLHF; DNA: TGTGCCATCAGTAATGGACAGAATAATTCACCCCTCCACTTT
J: TRBJ1-1; D: TRBD1; size: many; V: TRBV3-1; CDR3: CASSQLGTGVRTEAFF; DNA: TGTGCCAGCAGCCAACTCGGGACAGGGGTACGGACTGAAGCTTTCTTT
J: TRBJ2-5; D: TRBD1; size: many; V: TRBV5-1; CDR3: CASSLNRGRETQYF; DNA: TGCGCCAGCAGCTTGAACAGGGGGCGAGAGACCCAGTACTTC
J: TRBJ2-3; D: .; size: .; V: TRBV6-1; CDR3: CASSEARDPETQYF; DNA: TGTGCCAGCAGTGAAGCCCGTGACCCAGAGACGCAGTATTTT
J: TRBJ2-7; D: .; size: .; V: TRBV6-1; CDR3: CASSNKGGLISYEQYF; DNA: TGTGCCAGCAGTAATAAGGGGGGCCTGATATCCTACGAGCAGTACTTC
J: TRBJ2-7; D: TRBD1; size: .; V: TRBV11-2; CDR3: CASSPLHRGSPYEQYF; DNA: TGTGCCAGCAGCCCCTTGCACAGGGGCTCCCCATACGAGCAGTACTTC
J: TRBJ2-3; D: TRBD2; size: .; V: TRBV10-3; CDR3: CAISDRSKTSGRSYTDTQYF; DNA: TGTGCCATCAGTGATAGGTCGAAAACTAGCGGGAGGTCTTACACAGATACGCAGTATTTT
J: TRBJ2-1; D: TRBD2; size: .; V: TRBV6-5; CDR3: CASSYREREPYNEQFF; DNA: TGTGCCAGCAGTTATCGGGAGCGGGAGCCCTACAATGAGCAGTTCTTC
J: TRBJ2-5; D: .; size: .; V: TRBV6-1; CDR3: CASSEVRWETQYF; DNA: TGTGCCAGCAGTGAAGTTCGGTGGGAGACCCAGTACTTC
J: TRBJ1-6; D: .; size: .; V: TRBV10-1; CDR3: CASSESKNSPLHF; DNA: TGCGCCAGCAGTGAGTCGAAGAATTCACCCCTCCACTTT
J: TRBJ2-3; D: TRBD1; size: .; V: TRBV10-1; CDR3: CASSESGQGHTDTQYF; DNA: TGCGCCAGCAGTGAGTCCGGACAGGGGCACACAGATACGCAGTATTTT
J: TRBJ2-1; D: .; size: once; V: TRBV7-9; CDR3: CASSLGAGAYNEQFF; DNA: TGTGCCAGCAGCTTAGGAGCGGGTGCCTACAATGAGCAGTTCTTC
J: TRBJ2-5; D: TRBD2; size: many; V: TRBV4-2; CDR3: CASSQESDGGAWGETQYF; DNA: TGTGCCAGCAGCCAAGAGTCTGACGGGGGGGCCTGGGGAGAGACCCAGTACTTC
J: TRBJ1-5; D: .; size: many; V: TRBV6-1; CDR3: CASSTSQGSDQPQHF; DNA: TGTGCCAGCAGTACAAGCCAGGGAAGTGATCAGCCCCAGCATTTT
J: TRBJ2-4; D: TRBD2; size: .; V: TRBV6-1; CDR3: CASSRSTSGIAKNIQYF; DNA: TGTGCCAGCAGCCGTTCAACTAGCGGAATAGCCAAAAACATTCAGTACTTC
J: TRBJ2-1; D: .; size: few; V: TRBV27; CDR3: CASSSGSSYNEQFF; DNA: TGTGCCAGCAGTTCGGGGAGCTCCTACAATGAGCAGTTCTTC
J: TRBJ2-1; D: TRBD1; size: few; V: TRBV10-2; CDR3: CASSPRDSNEQFF; DNA: TGCGCCAGCTCACCCCGGGACAGCAATGAGCAGTTCTTC
J: TRBJ2-5; D: .; size: .; V: TRBV27; CDR3: CAGSWGGVPETQYF; DNA: TGTGCGGGCAGTTGGGGCGGGGTCCCAGAGACCCAGTACTTC
J: TRBJ2-3; D: TRBD2; size: .; V: TRBV6-1; CDR3: CASRASGDPTPDTQYF; DNA: TGTGCCAGCAGGGCTAGCGGGGACCCAACCCCAGATACCCAGTATTTC
J: TRBJ2-5; D: TRBD1; size: .; V: TRBV6-1; CDR3: CASSRMTGIQETQYF; DNA: TGTGCCAGCAGTCGGATGACAGGGATTCAAGAGACCCAGTACTTC
J: TRBJ1-2; D: .; size: .; V: TRBV6-1; CDR3: CASSNQGGADYGYTF; DNA: TGTGCCAGCAGCAACCAAGGGGGGGCCGACTATGGCTACACCTTC
J: TRBJ2-7; D: .; size: .; V: TRBV7-6; CDR3: CASSSPGGIVGPHTYEQYF; DNA: TGTGCCAGCAGCTCCCCCGGGGGCATAGTTGGACCCCATACCTACGAGCAGTACTTC
J: TRBJ2-4; D: .; size: .; V: TRBV10-1; CDR3: CASRGLRAKDTQYF; DNA: TGCGCCAGCAGGGGGCTGAGAGCCAAAGACACTCAGTACTTC
J: TRBJ2-2; D: .; size: .; V: TRBV6-1; CDR3: CASSSSWGVLNTGELFF; DNA: TGTGCCAGCAGCTCCAGCTGGGGGGTCTTGAACACCGGGGAGCTGTTTTTT
J: TRBJ2-3; D: TRBD2; size: medium-sized; V: TRBV6-1; CDR3: CASSRRLAGAFTDTQYF; DNA: TGTGCCAGCAGTCGACGACTAGCGGGGGCTTTCACAGATACGCAGTATTTT
J: TRBJ2-2; D: TRBD2; size: .; V: TRBV10-1; CDR3: CASSEQSGRASGELFF; DNA: TGCGCCAGCAGTGAGCAGAGCGGGAGGGCCAGCGGGGAGCTGTTTTTT
J: TRBJ2-1; D: TRBD2; size: many; V: TRBV3-1; CDR3: CASSPMTSGVSNEQFF; DNA: TGTGCCAGCAGCCCGATGACTAGCGGGGTCTCTAATGAGCAGTTCTTC